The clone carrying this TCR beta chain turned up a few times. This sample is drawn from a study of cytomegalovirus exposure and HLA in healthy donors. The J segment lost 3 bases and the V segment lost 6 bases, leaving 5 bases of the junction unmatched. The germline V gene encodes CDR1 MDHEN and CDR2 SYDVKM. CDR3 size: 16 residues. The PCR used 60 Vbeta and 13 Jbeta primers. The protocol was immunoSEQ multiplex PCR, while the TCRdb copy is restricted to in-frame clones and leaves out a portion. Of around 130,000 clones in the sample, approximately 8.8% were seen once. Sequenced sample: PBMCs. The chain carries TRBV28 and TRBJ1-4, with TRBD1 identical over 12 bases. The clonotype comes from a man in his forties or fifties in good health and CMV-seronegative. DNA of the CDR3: TGTGCCAGCAGGGGACAGGGGGCTCAAGCTAATGAAAAACTGTTTTTT. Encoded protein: CASRGQGAQANEKLFF.